The source of this T cell receptor beta chain is a study of shared clonotypes between healthy human individuals. Produced via immunoSEQ multiplex PCR; TCRdb's table is partial and in-frame only. Of about 2.3 million clones in the sample, approximately 93% were seen once. This CDR3 contains 14 residues. Germline CDR1 reads SGHTA; CDR2 reads FQGNSA. V gave up 1 base and J gave up 2 bases, with 7 bases separating them. Note on this clone: Other nucleotide sequences in the sample specify the same CDR3.

The donors, all of them Caucasian adults, lived in Nashville, Tennessee. This sequence joins TRBV7-2 and TRBJ2-3; D ambiguous. The TCR sequence derives from a man aged 18 to 30 in good health. Some clones in this sample may be carry-over from other donors' samples. Sequencing was performed on naive CD4+ T cells from PBMCs. The subset is: CD45RA+ positively selected. The CDR3 DNA reads as TGTGCCAGCAGCTTAGTGTTAGCCACAGATACGCAGTATTTT. This encodes CASSLVLATDTQYF.